The TCR beta chain described here comes from a study of post-analysis software for immune sequencing data. Overall study context: Both relapsing-remitting and secondary progressive multiple sclerosis featured among the disease courses, as did progressive-relapsing multiple sclerosis.

On this clonotype itself: What it binds is unknown.

Study outcomes and limitations: Strong co-clustering by F measure was evident for samples that had been prepared in the same batch. Among a handful of TRBV segments more frequent in patients than controls were TRBV5-6, TRBV5-1 and TRBV20-1. People with multiple sclerosis had a significantly lower normalized Chao1 diversity than controls did.

V was cut by 1 base and J by 4 bases, with 9 bases left in between. CDR3 length: 14 residues. The germline V gene encodes CDR1 SEHNR and CDR2 FQNEAQ (reference sequence). Libraries were made from TCR beta cDNA, and they carried unique molecular identifiers. The T cell input of roughly 0.95 to 10 million gave about 500,000 cDNA molecules. A single record per CDR3 protein comes from TCRdb applying MiXCR to the PCR reads. The table lists 650,000 to 850,000 distinct CDR3 sequences, 53% of them singletons, with 4.6% in the top ten. The J gene is TRBJ2-3, the V gene TRBV7-9; the D gene is possibly TRBD1 (5 bases). The specimen was blood. This receptor was identified in a girl between 5 and 17 years old with multiple sclerosis. The CDR3 DNA follows: TGTGCCAGCAGCTTAGAAAGGGGATCAGATACGCAGTATTTT. Translating it yields CASSLERGSDTQYF.